This T cell receptor beta chain was retrieved from a study of blood T cell repertoires in COVID-19. The wider study: Collection of acute and convalescent COVID-19 samples took place in the United States, Italy and Spain. Sample material is recorded as cDNA or gDNA derived from T cells, B-cell-depleted T cells, or PBMCs.

Followed over time, Seattle patients had been enrolled while infection was active. V gave up 2 bases and J gave up 0 bases; unmatched junction bases: 1. This CDR3 contains 15 residues. Germline CDR1 is MNHEY and CDR2 is SVGEGT. As processed by the authors: By means of reference gene primer amplification, nucleated cell counts were estimated. Sequencing was performed with immunoSEQ multiplex PCR; in TCRdb, only in-frame clones are kept and a portion is missing. Clone size and V and J calls were adopted from that table, with D and trimming inferred from the DNA. The sample lists about 190,000 clones; roughly 87% were seen once.

The receptor was isolated from a woman aged 55-69 years with COVID-19, enrolled during active disease. The chain joins TRBV6-2 or TRBV6-3 to TRBJ2-1, with 7 bases fitting TRBD2. Sample: peripheral blood. DNA for the CDR3: TGTGCCAGCAGTTACGGCGGGAGCTCCTACAATGAGCAGTTCTTC. Protein product: CASSYGGSSYNEQFF.